This T cell receptor beta chain emerged from a study of cytomegalovirus exposure and HLA in healthy donors. The CDR3 has 13 residues. Germline V gene lookup returns CDR1 ENHRY and CDR2 SYGVKD. Trimming cost V 7 bases and J 8 bases, with 15 bases left between them. Researchers ran the PCR with 60 Vbeta and 13 Jbeta primers. The repertoire was sequenced with immunoSEQ multiplex PCR; TCRdb's copy has only in-frame clones and lacks some. The sample shows about 140,000 clones, 65% to 80% of them seen only once. To note about this clone: Its matching antigen is unknown.

The study, taken as a whole, reports: In a later analysis, TCR beta V- and J-gene trimming showed a link to a missense DCLRE1C variant. Some highly shared sequence variants likely arose as a pipeline artifact. The listing of 150 to 200 TCR beta chains classed them as cytomegalovirus-associated. For presence/absence analyses, sequencing depth was assumed to be roughly uniform across donors.

The sequenced material came from PBMCs. The clonotype originates from a middle-aged man in good health and CMV-seropositive. This chain joins TRBV10-3 and TRBJ2-1; D might be TRBD2 (5 bases). CDR3 DNA: TGTGCCATCAAGGGTTCTAGCTTTCATGAGCAGTTCTTC. Protein sequence: CAIKGSSFHEQFF.